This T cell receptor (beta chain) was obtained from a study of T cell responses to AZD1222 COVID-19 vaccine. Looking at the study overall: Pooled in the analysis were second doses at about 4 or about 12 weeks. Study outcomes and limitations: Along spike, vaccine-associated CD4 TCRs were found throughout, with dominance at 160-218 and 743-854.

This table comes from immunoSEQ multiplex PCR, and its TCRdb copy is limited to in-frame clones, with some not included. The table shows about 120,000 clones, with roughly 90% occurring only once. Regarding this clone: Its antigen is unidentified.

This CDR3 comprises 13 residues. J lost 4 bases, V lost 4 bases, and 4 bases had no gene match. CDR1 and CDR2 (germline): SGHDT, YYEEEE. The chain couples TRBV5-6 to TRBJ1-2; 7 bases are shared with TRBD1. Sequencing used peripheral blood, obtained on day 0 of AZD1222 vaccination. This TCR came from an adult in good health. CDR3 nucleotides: TGTGCCAGCAGCCCAGGGGGATTCTATGGCTACACCTTC. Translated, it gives CASSPGGFYGYTF.